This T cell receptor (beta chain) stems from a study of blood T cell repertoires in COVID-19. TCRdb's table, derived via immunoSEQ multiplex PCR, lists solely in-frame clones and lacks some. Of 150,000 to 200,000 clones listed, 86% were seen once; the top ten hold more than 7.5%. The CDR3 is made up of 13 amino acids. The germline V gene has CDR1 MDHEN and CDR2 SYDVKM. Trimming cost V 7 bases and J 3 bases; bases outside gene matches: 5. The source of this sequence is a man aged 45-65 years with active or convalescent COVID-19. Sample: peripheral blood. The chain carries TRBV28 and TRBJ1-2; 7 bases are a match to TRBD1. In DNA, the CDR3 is TGTGCCAGCAATACAGGGGCCCACTATGGCTACACCTTC. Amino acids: CASNTGAHYGYTF.